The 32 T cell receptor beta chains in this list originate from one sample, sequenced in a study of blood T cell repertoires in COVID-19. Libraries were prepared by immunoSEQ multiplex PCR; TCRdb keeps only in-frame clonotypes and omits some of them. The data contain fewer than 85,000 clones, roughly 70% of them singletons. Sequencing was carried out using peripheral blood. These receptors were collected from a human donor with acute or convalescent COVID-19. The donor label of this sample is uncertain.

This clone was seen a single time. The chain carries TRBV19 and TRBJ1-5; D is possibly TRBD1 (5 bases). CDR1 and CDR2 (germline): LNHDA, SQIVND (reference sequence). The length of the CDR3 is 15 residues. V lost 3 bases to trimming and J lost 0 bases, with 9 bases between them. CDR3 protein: CASSITGDSNQPQHF. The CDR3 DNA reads TGTGCCAGTAGTATCACAGGAGATAGCAATCAGCCCCAGCATTTT.

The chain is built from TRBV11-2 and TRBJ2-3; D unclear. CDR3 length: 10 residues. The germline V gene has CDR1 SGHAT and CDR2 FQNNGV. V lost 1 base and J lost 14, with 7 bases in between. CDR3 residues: CASSLGQVYF. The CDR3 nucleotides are TGTGCCAGCAGCTTAGGCCAGGTGTATTTT.

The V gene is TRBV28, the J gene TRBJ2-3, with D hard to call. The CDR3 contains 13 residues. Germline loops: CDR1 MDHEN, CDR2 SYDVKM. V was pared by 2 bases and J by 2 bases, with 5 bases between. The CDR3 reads CASSLPVTDTQYF. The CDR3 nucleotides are TGTGCCAGCAGTTTACCGGTCACAGATACGCAGTATTTT.

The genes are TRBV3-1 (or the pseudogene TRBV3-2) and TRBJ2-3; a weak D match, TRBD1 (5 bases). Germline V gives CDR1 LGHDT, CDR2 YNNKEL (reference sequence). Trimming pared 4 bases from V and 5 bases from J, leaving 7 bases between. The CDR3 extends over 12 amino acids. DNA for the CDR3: TGTGCCAGCAGCCCCCAGGGAGATACGCAGTATTTT. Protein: CASSPQGDTQYF.

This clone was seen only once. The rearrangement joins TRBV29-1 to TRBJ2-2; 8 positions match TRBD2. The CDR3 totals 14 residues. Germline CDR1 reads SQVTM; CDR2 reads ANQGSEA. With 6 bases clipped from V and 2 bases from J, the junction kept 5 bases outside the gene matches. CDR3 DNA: TGCAGCGTAGAGAGCGGGGGTAACACCGGGGAGCTGTTTTTT. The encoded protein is CSVESGGNTGELFF.

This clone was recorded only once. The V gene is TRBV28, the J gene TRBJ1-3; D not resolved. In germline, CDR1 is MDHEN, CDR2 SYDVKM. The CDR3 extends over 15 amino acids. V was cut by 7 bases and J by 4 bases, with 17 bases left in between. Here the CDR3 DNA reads TGTGCCAGCACCCCACCCAGTGGGAGAGGAAACACCATATATTTT. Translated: CASTPPSGRGNTIYF.

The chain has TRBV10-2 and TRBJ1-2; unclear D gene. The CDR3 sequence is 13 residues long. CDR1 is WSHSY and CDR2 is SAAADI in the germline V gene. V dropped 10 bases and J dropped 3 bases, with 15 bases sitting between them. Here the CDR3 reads CATSAGPDYGYTF. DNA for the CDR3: TGCGCCACTTCCGCGGGCCCCGACTATGGCTACACCTTC.

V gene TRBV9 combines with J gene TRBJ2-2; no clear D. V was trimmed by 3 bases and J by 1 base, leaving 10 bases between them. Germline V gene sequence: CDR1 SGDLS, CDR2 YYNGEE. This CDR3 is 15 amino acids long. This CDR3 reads CASSGAARNTGELFF. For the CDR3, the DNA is TGTGCCAGCAGCGGTGCAGCGAGGAACACCGGGGAGCTGTTTTTT.

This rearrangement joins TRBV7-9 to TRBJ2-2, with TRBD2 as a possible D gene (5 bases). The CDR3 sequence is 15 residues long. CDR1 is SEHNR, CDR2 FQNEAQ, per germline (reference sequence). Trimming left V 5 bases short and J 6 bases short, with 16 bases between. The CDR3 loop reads CASSARTRDSGELFF. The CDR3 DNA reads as TGTGCCAGCAGCGCGAGGACGAGGGATTCCGGGGAGCTGTTTTTT.

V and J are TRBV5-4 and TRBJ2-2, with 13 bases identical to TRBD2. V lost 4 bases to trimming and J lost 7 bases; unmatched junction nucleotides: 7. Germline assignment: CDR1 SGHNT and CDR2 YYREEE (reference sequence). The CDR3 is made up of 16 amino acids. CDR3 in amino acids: CASSIGLAGAVGELFF. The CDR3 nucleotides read TGTGCCAGCAGCATCGGACTAGCGGGGGCGGTCGGGGAGCTGTTTTTT.

CDR3 amino acids: CASSPIGTGGAGQYF. Here the CDR3 DNA reads TGTGCCAGCAGCCCCATTGGGACAGGGGGCGCCGGGCAGTACTTC. The V and J genes are TRBV7-7 and TRBJ2-7, with 12 bases lining up with TRBD1. The V and J ends lost 5 bases and 9 bases, in that order; junction bases with no gene match: 11. The germline V gene has CDR1 SSHAT and CDR2 FNYEAQ (reference sequence). The length of the CDR3 is 15 residues.

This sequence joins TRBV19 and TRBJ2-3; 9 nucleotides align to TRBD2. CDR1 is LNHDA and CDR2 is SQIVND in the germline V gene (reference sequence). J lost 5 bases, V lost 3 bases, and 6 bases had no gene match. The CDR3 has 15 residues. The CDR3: CASSIQASGVDTQYF. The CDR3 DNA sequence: TGTGCCAGTAGTATTCAGGCTAGCGGGGTAGATACGCAGTATTTT.

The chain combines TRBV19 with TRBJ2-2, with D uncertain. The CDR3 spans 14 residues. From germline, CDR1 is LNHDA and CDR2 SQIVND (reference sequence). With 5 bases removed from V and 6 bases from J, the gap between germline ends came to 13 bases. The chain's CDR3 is CASSPMRSAGELFF. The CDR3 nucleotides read TGTGCCAGTAGTCCCATGAGGAGCGCCGGGGAGCTGTTTTTT.

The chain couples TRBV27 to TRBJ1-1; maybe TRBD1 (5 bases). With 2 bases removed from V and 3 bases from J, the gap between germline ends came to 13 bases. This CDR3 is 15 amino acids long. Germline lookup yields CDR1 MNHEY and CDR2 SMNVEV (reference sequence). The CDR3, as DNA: TGTGCCAGCAGTTTAAGAAGGGGCCCTTACACTGAAGCTTTCTTT. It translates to CASSLRRGPYTEAFF.

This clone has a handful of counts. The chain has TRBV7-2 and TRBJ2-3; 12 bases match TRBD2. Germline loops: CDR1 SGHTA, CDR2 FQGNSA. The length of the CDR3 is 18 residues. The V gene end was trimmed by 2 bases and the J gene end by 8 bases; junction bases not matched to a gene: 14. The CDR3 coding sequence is TGTGCCAGCAGCTTAATGCTAGCGGGAGGGCCGGTCCCCATTACGCAGTATTTT. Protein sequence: CASSLMLAGGPVPITQYF.

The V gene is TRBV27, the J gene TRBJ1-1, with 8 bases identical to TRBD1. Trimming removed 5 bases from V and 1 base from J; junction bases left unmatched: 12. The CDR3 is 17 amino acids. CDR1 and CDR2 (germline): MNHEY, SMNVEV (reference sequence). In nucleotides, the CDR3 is TGTGCCAGCAGTATCCGACCCACAGGGGGAGGGAACACTGAAGCTTTCTTT. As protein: CASSIRPTGGGNTEAFF.

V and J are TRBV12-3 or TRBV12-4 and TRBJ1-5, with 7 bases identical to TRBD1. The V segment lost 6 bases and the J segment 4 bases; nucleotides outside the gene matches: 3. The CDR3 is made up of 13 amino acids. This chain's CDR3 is CASSQDRNQPQHF. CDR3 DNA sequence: TGTGCCAGCAGCCAGGACAGGAATCAGCCCCAGCATTTT.

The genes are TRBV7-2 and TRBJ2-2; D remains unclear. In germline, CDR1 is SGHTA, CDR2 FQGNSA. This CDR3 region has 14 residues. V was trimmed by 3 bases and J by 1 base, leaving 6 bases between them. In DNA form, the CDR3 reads TGTGCCAGCAGCTTGAGACAGAACACCGGGGAGCTGTTTTTT. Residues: CASSLRQNTGELFF.

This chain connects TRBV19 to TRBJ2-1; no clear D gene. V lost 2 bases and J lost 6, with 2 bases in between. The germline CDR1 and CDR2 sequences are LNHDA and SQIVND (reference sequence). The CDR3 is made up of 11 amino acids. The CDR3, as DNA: TGTGCCAGTAGTATACGCAATGAGCAGTTCTTC. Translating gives CASSIRNEQFF.

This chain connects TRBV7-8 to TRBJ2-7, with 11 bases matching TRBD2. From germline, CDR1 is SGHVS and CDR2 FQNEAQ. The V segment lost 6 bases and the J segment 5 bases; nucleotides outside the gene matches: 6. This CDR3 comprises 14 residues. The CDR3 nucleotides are TGTGCCAGCAGAGGGGTGACTAGCGGGAACGAGCAGTACTTC. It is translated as CASRGVTSGNEQYF.

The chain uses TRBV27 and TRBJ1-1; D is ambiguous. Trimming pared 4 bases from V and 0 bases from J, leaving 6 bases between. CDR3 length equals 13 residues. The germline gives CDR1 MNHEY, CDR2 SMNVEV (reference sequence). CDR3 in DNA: TGTGCCAGCAGTTCTAGTCTGAACACTGAAGCTTTCTTT. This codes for CASSSSLNTEAFF.

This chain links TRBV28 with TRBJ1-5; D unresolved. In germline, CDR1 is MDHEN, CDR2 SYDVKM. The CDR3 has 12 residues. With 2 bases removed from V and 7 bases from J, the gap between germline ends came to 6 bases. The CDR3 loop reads CASSLTRQPQHF. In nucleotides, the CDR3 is TGTGCCAGCAGTTTAACTCGGCAGCCCCAGCATTTT.

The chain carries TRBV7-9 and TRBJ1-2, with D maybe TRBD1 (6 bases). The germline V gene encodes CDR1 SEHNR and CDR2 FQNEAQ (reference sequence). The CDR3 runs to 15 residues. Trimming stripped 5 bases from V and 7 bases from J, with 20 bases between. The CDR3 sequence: CASSPLAGEYSGYTF. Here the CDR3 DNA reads TGTGCCAGCAGCCCATTGGCAGGGGAGTATAGTGGCTACACCTTC.

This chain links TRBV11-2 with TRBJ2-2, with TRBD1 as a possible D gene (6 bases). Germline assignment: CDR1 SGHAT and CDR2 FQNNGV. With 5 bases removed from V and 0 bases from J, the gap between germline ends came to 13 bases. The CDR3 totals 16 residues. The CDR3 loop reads CASSKRTAANTGELFF. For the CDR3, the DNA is TGTGCCAGCAGCAAACGGACAGCAGCGAACACCGGGGAGCTGTTTTTT.

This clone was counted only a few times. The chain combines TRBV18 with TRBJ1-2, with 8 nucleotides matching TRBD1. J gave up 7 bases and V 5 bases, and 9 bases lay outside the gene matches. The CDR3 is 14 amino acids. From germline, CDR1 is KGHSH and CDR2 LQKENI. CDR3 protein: CASSTETGDFGYTF. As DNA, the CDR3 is TGTGCCAGCTCAACGGAGACAGGGGATTTTGGCTACACCTTC.

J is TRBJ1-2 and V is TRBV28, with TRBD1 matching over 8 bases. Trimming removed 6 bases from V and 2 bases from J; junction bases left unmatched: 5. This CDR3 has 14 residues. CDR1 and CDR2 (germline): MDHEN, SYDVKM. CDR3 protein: CASSLGDRNYGYTF. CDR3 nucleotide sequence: TGTGCCAGCAGCCTAGGGGACAGGAACTATGGCTACACCTTC.

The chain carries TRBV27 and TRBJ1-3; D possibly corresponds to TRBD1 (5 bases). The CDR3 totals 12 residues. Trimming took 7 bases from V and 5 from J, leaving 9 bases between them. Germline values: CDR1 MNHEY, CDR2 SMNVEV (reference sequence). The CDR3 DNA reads TGTGCCAGCAAGGGGAACCGAAACACCATATATTTT. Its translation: CASKGNRNTIYF.

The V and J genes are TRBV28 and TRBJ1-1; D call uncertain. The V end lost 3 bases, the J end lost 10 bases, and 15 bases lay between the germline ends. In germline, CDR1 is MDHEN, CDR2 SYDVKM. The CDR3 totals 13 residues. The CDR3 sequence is CASSFSTNRVAFF. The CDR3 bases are TGTGCCAGCAGTTTTAGCACCAATCGGGTAGCTTTCTTT.

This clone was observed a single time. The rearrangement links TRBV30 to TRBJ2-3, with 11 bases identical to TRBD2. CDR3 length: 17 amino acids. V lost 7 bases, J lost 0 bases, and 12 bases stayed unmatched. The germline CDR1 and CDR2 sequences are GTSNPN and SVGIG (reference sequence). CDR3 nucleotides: TGTGCCTCCCGAGGGGGACTAGCGGACACTAGCACAGATACGCAGTATTTT. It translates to CASRGGLADTSTDTQYF.

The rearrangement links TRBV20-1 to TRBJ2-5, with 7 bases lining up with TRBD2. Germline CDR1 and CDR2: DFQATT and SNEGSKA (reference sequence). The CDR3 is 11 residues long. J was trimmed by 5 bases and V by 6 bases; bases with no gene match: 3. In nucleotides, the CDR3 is TGCAGTGCCCGGGACTACGAGACCCAGTACTTC. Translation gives CSARDYETQYF.

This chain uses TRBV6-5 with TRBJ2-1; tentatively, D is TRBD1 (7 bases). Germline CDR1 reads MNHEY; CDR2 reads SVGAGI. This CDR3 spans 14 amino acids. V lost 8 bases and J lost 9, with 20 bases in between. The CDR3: CASAESGGRGEQFF. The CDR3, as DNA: TGTGCCAGCGCCGAATCAGGGGGGAGAGGTGAGCAGTTCTTC.

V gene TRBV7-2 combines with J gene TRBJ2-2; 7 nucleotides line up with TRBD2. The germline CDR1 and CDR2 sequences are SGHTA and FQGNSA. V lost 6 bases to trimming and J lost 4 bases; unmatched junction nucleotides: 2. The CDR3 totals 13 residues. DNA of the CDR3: TGTGCCAGCAGTCCGGGGGGCACCGGGGAGCTGTTTTTT. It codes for CASSPGGTGELFF.